This is a list of T cell receptor beta chains from one sample in a study of T cell repertoires in cytomegalovirus infection. MiXCR, run by TCRdb on the reads, gives a single entry per CDR3 protein. The table has about a million distinct CDR3 sequences, around a third seen once. Antigens of these TCRs are unknown. The sample consisted of cultured CD8+ T cells from PBMCs, taken from culture after CMV antigen stimulation. The source is a human donor in good health (CMV status not recorded). Some clones in this sample may be carry-over from other donors' samples. CDR3s include the opening cysteine and the closing phenylalanine or tryptophan. D genes are given only for firm matches. Size is omitted from some rows. Given values are once, few, many or a class for expanded clones.

abundance | len | j_gene | v_gene | d_gene | CDR3aa | CDR3nt
many | 14 | TRBJ1-5 | TRBV7-2 | - | CASSLWDSNQPQHF | TGTGCCAGCAGCCTGTGGGACAGCAATCAGCCCCAGCATTTT
- | 13 | TRBJ2-7 | TRBV4-1 | - | CASSPQEGYEQYF | TGCGCCAGCAGTCCACAGGAGGGGTACGAGCAGTACTTC
- | 12 | TRBJ2-1 | TRBV14 | - | CASSPGAIWQFF | TGTGCCAGCAGCCCCGGAGCGATATGGCAGTTCTTC
once | 17 | TRBJ2-3 | TRBV20-1 | - | CSARYLRDTQFTDTQYF | TGCAGTGCTAGATACCTCCGGGACACCCAATTCACAGATACGCAGTATTTT
- | 16 | TRBJ2-2 | TRBV4-3 | - | CASSQDMNYPRGELFF | TGCGCCAGCAGCCAAGATATGAACTACCCTAGAGGGGAGCTGTTTTTT
- | 17 | TRBJ2-7 | TRBV12-5 | TRBD1 | CASGLTQGQLNPYEQYF | TGTGCTAGTGGTTTGACCCAGGGACAGTTAAATCCCTACGAGCAGTACTTC
- | 14 | TRBJ2-1 | TRBV7-9 | TRBD2 | CASSLGGGWNEQFF | TGTGCCAGCAGCCTCGGGGGGGGATGGAATGAGCAGTTCTTC
- | 15 | TRBJ2-5 | TRBV19 | TRBD2 | CASSYNGGALKTQYF | TGTGCCAGTTCTTATAACGGGGGGGCTCTAAAGACCCAGTACTTC
- | 16 | TRBJ2-2 | TRBV24-1 | - | CATSGLGPRNTGELFF | TGTGCCACCAGTGGCCTCGGGCCTAGGAACACCGGGGAGCTGTTTTTT
- | 16 | TRBJ1-1 | TRBV2 | TRBD1 | CASSERAGGRGTEAFF | TGTGCCAGCAGTGAAAGGGCAGGGGGCCGGGGGACTGAAGCTTTCTTT
few | 12 | TRBJ2-7 | TRBV20-1 | - | CSIGLENYEQYF | TGCAGTATCGGACTTGAAAATTACGAGCAGTACTTC
few | 15 | TRBJ2-5 | TRBV7-9 | TRBD1 | CASSVGTALQETQYF | TGTGCCAGCAGCGTCGGGACAGCTTTACAAGAGACCCAGTACTTC
- | 15 | TRBJ1-2 | TRBV19 | - | CASSIDGSPGYDYTF | TGTGCCAGTAGTATAGATGGATCTCCGGGATATGACTACACCTTC
- | 14 | TRBJ1-1 | TRBV19 | - | CASIMVWKNTEAFF | TGTGCCAGTATTATGGTGTGGAAGAACACTGAAGCTTTCTTT
many | 18 | TRBJ2-1 | TRBV18 | - | CASSPKVPTPISYNEQFF | TGTGCCAGCTCACCGAAGGTCCCCACACCCATCTCCTACAATGAGCAGTTCTTC
- | 15 | TRBJ1-5 | TRBV7-6 | TRBD1 | CASSLGPRGNQPQHF | TGTGCCAGCAGCTTAGGACCCAGGGGGAATCAGCCCCAGCATTTT
many | 16 | TRBJ1-1 | TRBV7-2 | - | CASSPRGNRLNTEAFF | TGTGCCAGCAGCCCCAGAGGTAACAGATTGAACACTGAAGCTTTCTTT
- | 14 | TRBJ2-5 | TRBV2 | - | CASSGGLARETQYF | TGTGCCAGCAGTGGGGGGCTAGCTCGGGAGACCCAGTACTTC
- | 15 | TRBJ1-1 | TRBV5-1 | - | CASKYVSGPNTEAFF | TGCGCCAGCAAATACGTTTCCGGCCCGAACACTGAAGCTTTCTTT
few | 13 | TRBJ2-1 | TRBV12-5 | - | CASGLGVNNEQFF | TGTGCTAGTGGTTTGGGAGTTAACAATGAGCAGTTCTTC
- | 15 | TRBJ1-1 | TRBV7-9 | - | CVSLTRGPGGTEAFF | TGTGTCAGCCTAACACGAGGACCGGGGGGGACTGAAGCTTTCTTT
once | 12 | TRBJ1-1 | TRBV2 | - | CASSDPPAGAFF | TGTGCCAGCAGTGATCCTCCTGCAGGAGCTTTCTTT
- | 21 | TRBJ1-5 | TRBV10-3 | - | CAISDSPLGGLGLLTDQPQHF | TGTGCCATCAGTGACTCCCCGCTGGGAGGGCTGGGGCTGCTAACGGATCAGCCCCAGCATTTT
- | 13 | TRBJ2-2 | TRBV18 | - | CASSDRSTGELFF | TGTGCCAGCTCAGACAGGAGCACCGGGGAGCTGTTTTTT
many | 14 | TRBJ2-1 | TRBV5-8 | TRBD1 | CASSSGQPYNEQFF | TGTGCCAGCAGCTCGGGACAGCCTTACAATGAGCAGTTCTTC
- | 16 | TRBJ2-1 | TRBV19 | TRBD1 | CASSILPGTVNNEQFF | TGTGCCAGTAGTATACTCCCTGGGACAGTTAACAATGAGCAGTTCTTC
few | 16 | TRBJ1-4 | TRBV7-2 | - | CASSLYGPETNEKLFF | TGTGCCAGCAGCTTATATGGGCCGGAAACGAATGAAAAACTGTTTTTT
- | 13 | TRBJ1-1 | TRBV10-3 | - | CAISGQDPNEAFF | TGTGCCATCAGTGGACAGGACCCTAATGAAGCTTTCTTT
- | 13 | TRBJ2-5 | TRBV19 | - | CASSPFPQETQYF | TGTGCCAGTAGCCCTTTCCCTCAAGAGACCCAGTACTTC
- | 18 | TRBJ2-5 | TRBV7-9 | - | CASSLGVRHGQLQETQYF | TGTGCCAGCAGCTTAGGGGTACGTCACGGGCAGCTCCAAGAGACCCAGTACTTC
- | 18 | TRBJ1-5 | TRBV2 | TRBD1 | CASKRSVPGQRINQPQHF | TGTGCCAGCAAGCGGAGTGTTCCGGGACAGCGGATCAATCAGCCCCAGCATTTT
once | 9 | TRBJ1-6 | TRBV6-6 | - | CASGGTLHF | TGTGCCAGCGGGGGGACCCTCCACTTT
few | 16 | TRBJ1-2 | TRBV18 | TRBD1 | CASSPPADRLNYGYTF | TGTGCCAGCTCACCTCCGGCGGACAGGCTAAACTATGGCTACACCTTC
few | 17 | TRBJ1-4 | TRBV4-1 | - | CASSQESVIATNEKLFF | TGCGCCAGCAGCCAAGAGAGCGTCATCGCAACTAATGAAAAACTGTTTTTT
few | 16 | TRBJ1-5 | TRBV20-1 | TRBD1 | CSAIHLRQGGNQPQHF | TGCAGTGCTATTCACCTAAGACAGGGGGGCAATCAGCCCCAGCATTTT
- | 12 | TRBJ2-7 | TRBV5-6 | TRBD1 | CASRGQTYEQYF | TGTGCCAGCAGGGGACAGACCTACGAGCAGTACTTC
- | 11 | TRBJ2-5 | TRBV20-1 | - | CSARGGAYQYF | TGCAGTGCTAGGGGGGGAGCATACCAGTACTTC
- | 14 | TRBJ2-1 | TRBV20-1 | - | CSARVAGSYNEQFF | TGCAGTGCTAGAGTCGCGGGGTCCTACAATGAGCAGTTCTTC
few | 14 | TRBJ2-2 | TRBV7-6 | - | CASSLEVPPGELFF | TGTGCCAGCAGCTTAGAAGTCCCCCCCGGGGAGCTGTTTTTT
few | 16 | TRBJ1-4 | TRBV10-3 | TRBD1 | CAISERAGGVDEKLFF | TGTGCCATCAGTGAGAGGGCAGGGGGCGTTGATGAAAAACTGTTTTTT
- | 14 | TRBJ2-3 | TRBV19 | - | CATSSGGVIDTQYF | TGTGCCACCTCCTCCGGGGGAGTAATAGATACGCAGTATTTT
few | 14 | TRBJ2-1 | TRBV19 | - | CASSILGDYNEQFF | TGTGCCAGTAGTATTTTAGGTGACTACAATGAGCAGTTCTTC
few | 14 | TRBJ1-1 | TRBV7-6 | - | CASGVGGMNTEAFF | TGTGCCAGCGGTGTGGGGGGGATGAACACTGAAGCTTTCTTT
few | 17 | TRBJ2-2 | TRBV6-2/TRBV6-3 | - | CASSPPLIVANTGELFF | TGTGCCAGCAGTCCGCCCCTGATTGTCGCGAACACCGGGGAGCTGTTTTTT
few | 15 | TRBJ2-2 | TRBV5-8 | TRBD1 | CASSTGGGITGELFF | TGTGCCAGCAGTACAGGGGGCGGTATCACCGGGGAGCTGTTTTTT
few | 15 | TRBJ2-2 | TRBV6-2/TRBV6-3 | - | CASSYSSWIFGELFF | TGTGCCAGCAGTTACTCGAGTTGGATTTTCGGGGAGCTGTTTTTT
- | 16 | TRBJ2-3 | TRBV5-6 | - | CASSADRLKPQDTQYF | TGTGCCAGCAGTGCAGACAGGTTAAAGCCACAGGATACGCAGTATTTT
- | 12 | TRBJ2-2 | TRBV7-6 | - | CASSPFSGELFF | TGTGCCAGCAGCCCCTTTTCCGGGGAGCTGTTTTTT
many | 14 | TRBJ2-1 | TRBV7-4 | - | CARGRSRTDNEQFF | TGTGCCAGAGGGAGGAGCCGGACAGACAATGAGCAGTTCTTC
few | 17 | TRBJ2-3 | TRBV5-1 | - | CASSLAQRGLSTDTQYF | TGCGCCAGCAGCTTGGCCCAACGGGGACTTAGCACAGATACGCAGTATTTT
- | 16 | TRBJ1-1 | TRBV6-6 | - | CASSYVNSFGGTEAFF | TGTGCCAGCAGTTACGTAAATAGCTTCGGCGGCACTGAAGCTTTCTTT
few | 11 | TRBJ1-1 | TRBV7-9 | - | CASLAGTEAFF | TGTGCCAGCCTGGCGGGCACTGAAGCTTTCTTT
- | 15 | TRBJ2-1 | TRBV6-5 | - | CASSYSFGGHNEQFF | TGTGCCAGCAGTTACTCCTTCGGGGGCCACAATGAGCAGTTCTTC
- | 14 | TRBJ1-5 | TRBV6-1 | - | CASSEEYSNQPQHF | TGTGCCAGCAGTGAAGAATATAGCAATCAGCCCCAGCATTTT
- | 15 | TRBJ2-2 | TRBV5-3 | TRBD2 | CASSLQTSGTGELFF | TGTGCCAGCAGCTTGCAGACTAGCGGCACCGGGGAGCTGTTTTTT